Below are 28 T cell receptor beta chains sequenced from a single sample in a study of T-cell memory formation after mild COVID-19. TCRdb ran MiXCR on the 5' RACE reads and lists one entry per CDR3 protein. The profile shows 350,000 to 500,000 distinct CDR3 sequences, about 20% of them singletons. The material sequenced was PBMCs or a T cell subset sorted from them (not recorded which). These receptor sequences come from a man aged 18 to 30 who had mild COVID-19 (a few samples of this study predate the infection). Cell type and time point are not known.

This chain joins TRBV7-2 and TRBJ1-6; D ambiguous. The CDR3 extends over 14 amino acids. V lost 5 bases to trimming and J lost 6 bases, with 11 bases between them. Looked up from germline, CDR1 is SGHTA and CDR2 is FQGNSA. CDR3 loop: CASSPMDGNSPLHF. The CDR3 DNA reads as TGTGCCAGCAGCCCAATGGACGGTAATTCACCCCTCCACTTT. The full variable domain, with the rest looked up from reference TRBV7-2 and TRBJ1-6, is GAGVSQSPSNKVTEKGKDVELRCDPISGHTALYWYRQSLGQGLEFLIYFQGNSAPDKSGLPSDRFSAERTGGSVSTLTIQRTQQEDSAVYLCASSPMDGNSPLHFGNGTRLTVT.

The CDR3 spells CASSQVQVDTEAFF. The CDR3, as DNA: TGCGCCAGCAGCCAAGTGCAGGTGGACACTGAAGCTTTCTTT. The chain is built from TRBV4-1 and TRBJ1-1; D gene unclear. The V end lost 1 base, the J end lost 3 bases, and 9 bases lay between the germline ends. This CDR3 spans 14 amino acids. Germline V CDR1 and CDR2: MGHRA, YSYEKL.

The CDR3 DNA follows: TGTGCCAGCAGCCCTAGACCCAGTGGGGGCGAAAAACTGTTTTTT. Residues: CASSPRPSGGEKLFF. The V gene is TRBV5-6, the J gene TRBJ1-4, with D tentatively TRBD1 (6 bases). The germline CDR1 and CDR2 sequences are SGHDT and YYEEEE. The CDR3 consists of 15 residues. V was trimmed by 4 bases and J by 8 bases, leaving 18 bases between them.

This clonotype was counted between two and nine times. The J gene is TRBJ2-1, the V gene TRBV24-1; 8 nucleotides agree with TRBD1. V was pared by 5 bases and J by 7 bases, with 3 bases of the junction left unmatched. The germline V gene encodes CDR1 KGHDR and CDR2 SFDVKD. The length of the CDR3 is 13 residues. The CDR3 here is CATSGTGGNEQFF. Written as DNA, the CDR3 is TGTGCCACCAGTGGTACAGGGGGGAATGAGCAGTTCTTC.

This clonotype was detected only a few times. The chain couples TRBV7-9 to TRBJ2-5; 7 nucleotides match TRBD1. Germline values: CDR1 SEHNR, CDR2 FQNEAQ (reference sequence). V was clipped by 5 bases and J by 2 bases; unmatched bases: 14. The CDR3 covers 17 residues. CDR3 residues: CASSPRGHGDRQETQYF. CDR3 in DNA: TGTGCCAGCAGCCCGAGGGGGCATGGGGACAGACAAGAGACCCAGTACTTC.

The CDR3 DNA reads TGTGCCAGCAGTCCCTACCGTACTGGGGCACCCCTCCACTTT. It encodes CASSPYRTGAPLHF. The chain is built from TRBV27 and TRBJ1-6; D is uncertain. Germline V gene sequence: CDR1 MNHEY, CDR2 SMNVEV (reference sequence). The CDR3 extends over 14 amino acids. Trimming stripped 5 bases from V and 11 bases from J, with 16 bases between.

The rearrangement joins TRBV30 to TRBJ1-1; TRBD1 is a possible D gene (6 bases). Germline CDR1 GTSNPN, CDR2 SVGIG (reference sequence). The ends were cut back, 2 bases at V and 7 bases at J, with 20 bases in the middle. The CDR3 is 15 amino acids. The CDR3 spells CAWSSMGDRKDEAFF. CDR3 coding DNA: TGTGCCTGGAGTTCGATGGGCGACAGGAAGGATGAAGCTTTCTTT. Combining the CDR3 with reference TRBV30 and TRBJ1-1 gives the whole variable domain SQTIHQWPATLVQPVGSPLSLECTVEGTSNPNLYWYRQAAGRGLQLLFYSVGIGQISSEVPQNLSASRPQDRQFILSSKKLLLSDSGFYLCAWSSMGDRKDEAFFGQGTRLTVV.

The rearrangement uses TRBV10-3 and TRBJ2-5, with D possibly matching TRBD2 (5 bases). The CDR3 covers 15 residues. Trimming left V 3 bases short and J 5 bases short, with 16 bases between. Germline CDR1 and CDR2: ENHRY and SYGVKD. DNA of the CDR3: TGTGCCATCAGTGACCCCACAGCTGGCGGGGAGACCCAGTACTTC. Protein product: CAISDPTAGGETQYF.

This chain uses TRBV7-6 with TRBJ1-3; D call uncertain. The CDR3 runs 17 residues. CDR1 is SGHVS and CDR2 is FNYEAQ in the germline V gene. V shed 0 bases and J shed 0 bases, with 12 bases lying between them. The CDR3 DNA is TGTGCCAGCAGCTTAGCACTCGTCCCGAGCTCTGGAAACACCATATATTTT. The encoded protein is CASSLALVPSSGNTIYF.

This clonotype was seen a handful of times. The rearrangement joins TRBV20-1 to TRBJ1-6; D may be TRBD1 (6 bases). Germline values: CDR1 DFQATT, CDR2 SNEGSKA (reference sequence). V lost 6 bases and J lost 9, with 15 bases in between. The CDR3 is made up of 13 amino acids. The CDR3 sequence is CSALTGMGSPLHF. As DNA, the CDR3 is TGCAGTGCCCTCACAGGGATGGGTTCACCCCTCCACTTT.

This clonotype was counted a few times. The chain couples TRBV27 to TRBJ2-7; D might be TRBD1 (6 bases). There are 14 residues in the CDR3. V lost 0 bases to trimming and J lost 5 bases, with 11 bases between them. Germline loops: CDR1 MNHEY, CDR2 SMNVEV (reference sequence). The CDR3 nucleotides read TGTGCCAGCAGTTTATCGAACAGGGCCCACGAGCAGTACTTC. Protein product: CASSLSNRAHEQYF.

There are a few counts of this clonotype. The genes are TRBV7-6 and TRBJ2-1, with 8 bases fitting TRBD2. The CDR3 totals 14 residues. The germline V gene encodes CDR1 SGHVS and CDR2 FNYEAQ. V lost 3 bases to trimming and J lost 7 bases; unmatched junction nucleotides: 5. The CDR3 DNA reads TGTGCCAGCAGCTTGGGACTAGTAGGGAATGAGCAGTTCTTC. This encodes CASSLGLVGNEQFF. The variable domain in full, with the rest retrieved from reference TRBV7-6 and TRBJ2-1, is GAGVSQSPRYKVTKRGQDVALRCDPISGHVSLYWYRQALGQGPEFLTYFNYEAQQDKSGLPNDRFSAERPEGSISTLTIQRTEQRDSAMYRCASSLGLVGNEQFFGPGTRLTVL.

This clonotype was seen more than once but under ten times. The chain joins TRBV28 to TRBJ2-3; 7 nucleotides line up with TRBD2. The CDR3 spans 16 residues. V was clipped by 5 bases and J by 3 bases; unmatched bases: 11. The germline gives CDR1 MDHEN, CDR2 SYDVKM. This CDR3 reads CASSPWMGRGTDTQYF. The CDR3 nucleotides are TGTGCCAGCAGTCCGTGGATGGGGCGGGGGACAGATACGCAGTATTTT.

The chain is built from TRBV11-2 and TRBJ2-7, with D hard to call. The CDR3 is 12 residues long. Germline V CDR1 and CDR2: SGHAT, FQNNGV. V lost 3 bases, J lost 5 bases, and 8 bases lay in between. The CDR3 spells CASSFNMDEQYF. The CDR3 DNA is TGTGCCAGCAGCTTCAACATGGACGAGCAGTACTTC.

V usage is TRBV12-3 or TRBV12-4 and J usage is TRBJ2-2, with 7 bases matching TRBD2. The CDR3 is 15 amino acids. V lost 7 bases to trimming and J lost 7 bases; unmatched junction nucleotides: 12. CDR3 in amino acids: CASTHLATSSGELFF. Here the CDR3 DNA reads TGTGCCAGCACCCACCTAGCGACTAGCAGCGGGGAGCTGTTTTTT.

The CDR3 nucleotides read TGTGCCAGTAGTCAGCAGGGGACTTCCTACGAGCAGTACTTC. Its protein is CASSQQGTSYEQYF. The J gene is TRBJ2-7, the V gene TRBV19; D might be TRBD1 or TRBD2, each matching 6 bases. This CDR3 spans 14 amino acids. V was trimmed by 5 bases and J by 1 base, leaving 12 bases between them. Germline V gene sequence: CDR1 LNHDA, CDR2 SQIVND (reference sequence).

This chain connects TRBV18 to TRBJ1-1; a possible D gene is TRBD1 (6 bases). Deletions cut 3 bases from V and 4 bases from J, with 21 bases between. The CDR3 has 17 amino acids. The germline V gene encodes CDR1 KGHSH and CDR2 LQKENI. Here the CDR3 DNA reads TGTGCCAGCTCACCCCAAGCGATCAGGGGTTGGGGCACTGAAGCTTTCTTT. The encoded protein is CASSPQAIRGWGTEAFF.

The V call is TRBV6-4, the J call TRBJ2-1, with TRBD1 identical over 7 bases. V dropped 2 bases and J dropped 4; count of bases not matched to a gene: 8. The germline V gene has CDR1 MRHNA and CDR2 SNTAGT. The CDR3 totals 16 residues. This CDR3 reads CASSDQGTVPYNEQFF. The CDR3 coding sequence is TGTGCCAGCAGTGACCAAGGGACAGTTCCTTACAATGAGCAGTTCTTC.

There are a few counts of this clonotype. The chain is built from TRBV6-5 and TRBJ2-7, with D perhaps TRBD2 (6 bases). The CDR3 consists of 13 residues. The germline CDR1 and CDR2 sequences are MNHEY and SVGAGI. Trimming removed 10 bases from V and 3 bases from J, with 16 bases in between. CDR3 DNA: TGTGCCAAGGTGGACGGGGAGGACTACGAGCAGTACGTC. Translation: CAKVDGEDYEQYV.

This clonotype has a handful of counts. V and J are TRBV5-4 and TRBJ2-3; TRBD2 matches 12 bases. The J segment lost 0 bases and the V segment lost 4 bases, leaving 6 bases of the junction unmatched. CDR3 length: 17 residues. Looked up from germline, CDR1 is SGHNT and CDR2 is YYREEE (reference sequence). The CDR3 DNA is TGTGCCAGCAGCGCCGGGACTAGCGGGCTTAGCACAGATACGCAGTATTTT. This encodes CASSAGTSGLSTDTQYF.

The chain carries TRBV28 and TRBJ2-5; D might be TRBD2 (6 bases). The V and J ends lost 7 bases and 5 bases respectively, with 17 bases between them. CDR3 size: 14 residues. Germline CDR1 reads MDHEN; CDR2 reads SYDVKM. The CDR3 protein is CASISRRVSETQYF. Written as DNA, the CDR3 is TGTGCCAGCATTTCACGGAGGGTTTCGGAGACCCAGTACTTC. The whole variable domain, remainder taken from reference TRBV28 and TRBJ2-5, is DVKVTQSSRYLVKRTGEKVFLECVQDMDHENMFWYRQDPGLGLRLIYFSYDVKMKEKGDIPEGYSVSREKKERFSLILESASTNQTSMYLCASISRRVSETQYFGPGTRLLVL.

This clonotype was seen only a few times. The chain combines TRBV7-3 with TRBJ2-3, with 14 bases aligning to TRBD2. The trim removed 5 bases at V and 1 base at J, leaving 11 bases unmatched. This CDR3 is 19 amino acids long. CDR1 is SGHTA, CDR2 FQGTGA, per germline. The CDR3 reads CASSTGLAGGLHGTDTQYF. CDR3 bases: TGTGCCAGCAGCACTGGACTAGCGGGGGGTCTTCACGGCACAGATACGCAGTATTTT.

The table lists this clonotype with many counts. The CDR3 nucleotides are TGTGCCAGCAGAGGTCGGGCACCCTACGAGCAGTACTTC. Its protein is CASRGRAPYEQYF. The chain joins TRBV7-2 to TRBJ2-7; D ambiguous. The V gene lost 6 bases and the J gene lost 2 bases, with 11 bases spanning the gap. Germline V gives CDR1 SGHTA, CDR2 FQGNSA. CDR3 size: 13 residues.

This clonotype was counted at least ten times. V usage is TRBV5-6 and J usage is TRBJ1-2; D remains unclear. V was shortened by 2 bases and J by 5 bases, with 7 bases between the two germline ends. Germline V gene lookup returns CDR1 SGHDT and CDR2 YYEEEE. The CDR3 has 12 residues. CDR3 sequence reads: CASSFDTYGYTF. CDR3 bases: TGTGCCAGCAGCTTCGACACTTATGGCTACACCTTC.

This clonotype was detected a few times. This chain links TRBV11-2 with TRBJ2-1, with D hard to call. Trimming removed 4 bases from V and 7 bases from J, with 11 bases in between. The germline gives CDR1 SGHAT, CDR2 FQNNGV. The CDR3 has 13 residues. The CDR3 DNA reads TGTGCCAGCAGCTCAGGACGGAAGAATGAGCAGTTCTTC. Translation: CASSSGRKNEQFF.

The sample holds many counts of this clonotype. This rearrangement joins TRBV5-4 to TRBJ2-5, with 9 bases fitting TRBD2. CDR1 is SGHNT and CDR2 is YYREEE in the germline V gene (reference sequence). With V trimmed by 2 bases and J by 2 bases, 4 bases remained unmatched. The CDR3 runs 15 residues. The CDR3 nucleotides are TGTGCCAGCAGCTTACCTAGCGGGATTCAAGAGACCCAGTACTTC. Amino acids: CASSLPSGIQETQYF.

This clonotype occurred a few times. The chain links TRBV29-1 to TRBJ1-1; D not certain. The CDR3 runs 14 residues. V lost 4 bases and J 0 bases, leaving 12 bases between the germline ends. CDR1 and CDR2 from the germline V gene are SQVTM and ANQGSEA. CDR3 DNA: TGCAGCGTTGCTTCTGCGCAGCTGAACACTGAAGCTTTCTTT. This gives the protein CSVASAQLNTEAFF.

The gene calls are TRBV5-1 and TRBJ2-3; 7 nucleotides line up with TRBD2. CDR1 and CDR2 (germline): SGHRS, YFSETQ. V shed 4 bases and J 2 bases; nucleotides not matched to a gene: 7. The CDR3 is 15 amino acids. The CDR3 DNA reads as TGCGCCAGCAGCCTTAGCGGGCGGTTCACAGATACGCAGTATTTT. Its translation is CASSLSGRFTDTQYF. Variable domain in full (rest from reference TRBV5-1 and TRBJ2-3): KAGVTQTPRYLIKTRGQQVTLSCSPISGHRSVSWYQQTPGQGLQFLFEYFSETQRNKGNFPGRFSGRQFSNSRSEMNVSTLELGDSALYLCASSLSGRFTDTQYFGPGTRLTVL.